This TCR beta chain comes out of a study of blood T cells in healthy people across ages. This CDR3 comprises 12 residues. The germline gives CDR1 LGHDT, CDR2 YNNKEL (reference sequence). The V and J ends lost 0 bases and 11 bases respectively, with 10 bases between them. A second roughly 7 to 12 cycle PCR used barcoded and J-beta primers. Each CDR3 protein gets one entry after TCRdb re-called the 5' RACE reads with MiXCR. The table records roughly 410,000 distinct CDR3 sequences, 50% to 60% of them present only once. The rearrangement links TRBV3-1 to TRBJ2-5; D perhaps matches TRBD2 (6 bases). This receptor was obtained from a man aged 60 to 69 in good health. The specimen was blood. In nucleotides, the CDR3 is TGTGCCAGCAGCCAAGATGGGCGGGGTCAGTACTTC. Residues: CASSQDGRGQYF.